This T cell receptor (beta chain) was profiled in a study of spatial heterogeneity in lung cancer. Study information: For the average unique TCR and UMI combination, more than 8.5 occurrences appeared in raw reads. Study results and limitations: Detection of ubiquitous tumor TCRs in blood was higher at resection than follow-up.

There are 14 residues in the CDR3. Germline CDR1 is SGHRS and CDR2 is YFSETQ. Time point described: sample taken at primary tumor resection. The authors sequenced whole RNA from tumor, nontumor lung or frozen PBMC without sorting. Samples were donated by 72 untreated early-stage non-small cell lung cancer patients. The library protocol tagged each TCR cDNA with a unique molecular identifier. In TCRdb, the 5' RACE reads were re-called with MiXCR into one record per CDR3 protein. The profile shows 14,000 to 15,000 distinct CDR3 sequences, 11% of them singletons. This clonotype was observed at least ten times. Antigen unknown. An end of the junction does not agree with germline; a read error may underlie this.

Specimen: PBMCs, collected at surgery. The clonotype comes from a female donor with early-stage non-small cell lung cancer. The genes are TRBV5-1 and TRBJ2-3, with D perhaps TRBD2 (6 bases). CDR3 in DNA: TGCGCCAGCAGCTATAGGGACTCCACAGTTACGCAGTATTTT. This translates into CASSYRDSTVTQYF.